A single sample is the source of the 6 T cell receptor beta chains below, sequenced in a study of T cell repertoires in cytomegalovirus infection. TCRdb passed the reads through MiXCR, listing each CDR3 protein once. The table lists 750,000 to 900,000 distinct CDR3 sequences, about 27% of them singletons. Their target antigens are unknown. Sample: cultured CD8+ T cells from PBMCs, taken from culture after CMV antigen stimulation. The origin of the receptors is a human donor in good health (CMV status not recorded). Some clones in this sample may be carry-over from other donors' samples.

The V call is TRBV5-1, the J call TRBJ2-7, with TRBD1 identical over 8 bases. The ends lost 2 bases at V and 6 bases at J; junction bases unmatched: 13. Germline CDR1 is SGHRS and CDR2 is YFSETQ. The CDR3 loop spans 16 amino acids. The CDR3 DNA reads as TGCGCCAGCAGCTTATTTACAGGGGGAAGGGTATGCGAGCAGTACGTC. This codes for CASSLFTGGRVCEQYV.

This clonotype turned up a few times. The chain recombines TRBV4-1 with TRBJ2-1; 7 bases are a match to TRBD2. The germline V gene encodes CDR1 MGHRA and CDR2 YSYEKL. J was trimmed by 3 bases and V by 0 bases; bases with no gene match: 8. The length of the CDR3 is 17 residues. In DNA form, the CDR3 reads TGCGCCAGCAGCCAAGATAAGGCTAGCGGCTACTACAATGAGCAGTTCTTC. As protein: CASSQDKASGYYNEQFF.

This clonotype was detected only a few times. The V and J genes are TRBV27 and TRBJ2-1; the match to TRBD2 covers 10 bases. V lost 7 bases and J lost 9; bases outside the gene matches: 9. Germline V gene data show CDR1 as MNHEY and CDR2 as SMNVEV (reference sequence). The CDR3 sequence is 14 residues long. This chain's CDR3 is CASTQRGGQSEQFF. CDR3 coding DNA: TGTGCCAGCACTCAGCGGGGGGGCCAAAGTGAGCAGTTCTTC.

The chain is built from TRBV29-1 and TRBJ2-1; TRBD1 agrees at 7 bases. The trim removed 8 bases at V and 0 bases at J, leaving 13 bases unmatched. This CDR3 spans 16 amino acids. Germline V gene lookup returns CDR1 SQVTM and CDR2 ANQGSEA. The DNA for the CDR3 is TGCAGCCTTCGGACACAGGGGTCAATCTCCTACAATGAGCAGTTCTTC. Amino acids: CSLRTQGSISYNEQFF.

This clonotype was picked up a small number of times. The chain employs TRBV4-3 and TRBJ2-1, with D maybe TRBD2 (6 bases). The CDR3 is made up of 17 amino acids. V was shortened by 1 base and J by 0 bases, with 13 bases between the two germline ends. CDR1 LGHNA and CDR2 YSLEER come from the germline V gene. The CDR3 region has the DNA TGCGCCAGCAGCCAAGTGGGTTTTAGCGGCTCCTACAATGAGCAGTTCTTC. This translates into CASSQVGFSGSYNEQFF.

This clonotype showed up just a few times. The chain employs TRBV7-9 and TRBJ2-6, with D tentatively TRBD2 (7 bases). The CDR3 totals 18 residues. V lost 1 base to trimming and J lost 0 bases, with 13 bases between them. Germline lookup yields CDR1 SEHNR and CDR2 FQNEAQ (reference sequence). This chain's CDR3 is CASSLGGGDSSGANVLTF. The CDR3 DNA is TGTGCCAGCAGCTTAGGGGGGGGCGACAGCTCTGGGGCCAACGTCCTGACTTTC.